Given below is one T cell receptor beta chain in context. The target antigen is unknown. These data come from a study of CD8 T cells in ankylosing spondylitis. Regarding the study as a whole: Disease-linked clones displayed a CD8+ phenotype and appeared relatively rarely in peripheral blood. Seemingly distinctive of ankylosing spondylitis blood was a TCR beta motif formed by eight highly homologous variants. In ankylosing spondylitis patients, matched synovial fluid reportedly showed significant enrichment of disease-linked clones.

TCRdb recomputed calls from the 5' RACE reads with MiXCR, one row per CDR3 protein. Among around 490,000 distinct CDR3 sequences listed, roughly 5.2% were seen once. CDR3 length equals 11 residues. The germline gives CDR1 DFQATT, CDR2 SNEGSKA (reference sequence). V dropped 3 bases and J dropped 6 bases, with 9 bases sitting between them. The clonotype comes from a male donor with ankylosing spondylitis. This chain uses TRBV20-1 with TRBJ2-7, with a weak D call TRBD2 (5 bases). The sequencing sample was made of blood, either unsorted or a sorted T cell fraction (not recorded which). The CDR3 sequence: CSASPGGEQYF. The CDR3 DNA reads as TGCAGTGCTAGTCCTGGAGGCGAGCAGTACTTC.